Each of the 17 T cell receptor beta chains below was sequenced from the same sample in a study of radiotherapy plus CTLA-4 blockade in lung cancer. Repertoires were generated with immunoSEQ multiplex PCR, while TCRdb's copy carries only in-frame clones and drops some. The sample comprises some 73,000 clones, less than 85% of which are singletons, and about 0.79% rests with the top ten. The specimen comprised peripheral blood, sampled from a patient treated with radiotherapy plus ipilimumab. These receptors all stem from a human donor with non-small cell lung cancer who had stable disease on radiotherapy plus ipilimumab.

The V gene is TRBV7-9, the J gene TRBJ2-3; 16 bases are shared with TRBD2. The CDR3 is 19 amino acids. Germline CDR1 is SEHNR and CDR2 is FQNEAQ (reference sequence). Losses at the gene ends were 4 bases for V and 3 bases for J; bases not matched to a gene: 10. The CDR3 spells CASSSPGLAGGRYTDTQYF. The CDR3 DNA is TGTGCCAGCAGCTCGCCGGGACTAGCGGGGGGGCGTTATACAGATACGCAGTATTTT. Full variable domain (outside the CDR3, taken from reference TRBV7-9 and TRBJ2-3): DTGVSQNPRHKITKRGQNVTFRCDPISEHNRLYWYRQTLGQGPEFLTYFQNEAQLEKSRLLSDRFSAERPKGSFSTLEIQRTEQGDSAMYLCASSSPGLAGGRYTDTQYFGPGTRLTVL.

This chain joins TRBV9 and TRBJ2-3; TRBD2 is a possible D gene (5 bases). Germline V gene sequence: CDR1 SGDLS, CDR2 YYNGEE. The CDR3 contains 15 residues. Trimming pared 4 bases from V and 0 bases from J, leaving 12 bases between. The CDR3 sequence is CASSSGTVSTDTQYF. The CDR3 DNA sequence: TGTGCCAGCAGCTCGGGAACAGTAAGCACAGATACGCAGTATTTT.

V and J are TRBV27 and TRBJ1-4; maybe TRBD1 (5 bases). This CDR3 region has 14 residues. Between the trimmed V and J ends, which lost 5 bases and 10 bases, there was a span of 17 bases. Germline loops: CDR1 MNHEY, CDR2 SMNVEV (reference sequence). CDR3 nucleotide sequence: TGTGCCAGCAGTACCAACTCGGGACCGGCAAAACTGTTTTTT. This gives the protein CASSTNSGPAKLFF.

The rearrangement links TRBV6-5 to TRBJ2-7; 8 bases align to TRBD2. The V and J ends lost 3 bases and 7 bases, in that order; junction bases with no gene match: 8. The V gene's germline CDR1 is MNHEY and CDR2 SVGAGI. The CDR3 has 14 residues. CDR3 sequence (DNA): TGTGCCAGCAGTTATGGGACTAGTCAAGATGAGCAGTACTTC. This sequence encodes CASSYGTSQDEQYF.

J is TRBJ2-7 and V is TRBV29-1; perhaps TRBD2 as D (7 bases). Germline values: CDR1 SQVTM, CDR2 ANQGSEA. V was shortened by 0 bases and J by 6 bases, with 15 bases between the two germline ends. This CDR3 contains 14 residues. CDR3 protein: CSVEDSGGTVEQYF. CDR3 coding DNA: TGCAGCGTTGAAGATTCGGGGGGCACGGTCGAGCAGTACTTC.

The chain employs TRBV6-1 and TRBJ2-7; tentatively, D is TRBD2 (5 bases). V dropped 8 bases and J dropped 3 bases, with 20 bases sitting between them. Germline lookup yields CDR1 MNHNS and CDR2 SASEGT. The CDR3 length is 15 residues. Written as DNA, the CDR3 is TGTGCCAGCCGTCGGTCGGCTCTGGGAGACTACGAGCAGTACTTC. It specifies CASRRSALGDYEQYF.

Comment on this clone: Other DNA sequences in this specimen translate into the identical CDR3. The rearrangement joins TRBV28 to TRBJ2-2; D unresolved. Germline V lookup: CDR1 MDHEN, CDR2 SYDVKM. V was pared by 3 bases and J by 2 bases, with 10 bases between. This CDR3 comprises 15 residues. The CDR3 DNA reads TGTGCCAGCAGTTTTTCTGGAGCAAACACCGGGGAGCTGTTTTTT. Protein product: CASSFSGANTGELFF.

In DNA form, the CDR3 reads TGTGCCAGTAGGTTGAATGGTGAAGCTTTCTTT. This codes for CASRLNGEAFF. The gene calls are TRBV19 and TRBJ1-1; D not resolved. With 6 bases removed from V and 7 bases from J, the gap between germline ends came to 9 bases. CDR1 is LNHDA, CDR2 SQIVND, per germline (reference sequence). The CDR3 is 11 residues long.

The rearrangement links TRBV18 to TRBJ1-5; TRBD1 aligns across 8 bases. J was trimmed by 4 bases and V by 2 bases; bases with no gene match: 1. This CDR3 comprises 14 residues. Germline-derived CDR1 and CDR2 are KGHSH and LQKENI. The CDR3 region has the DNA TGTGCCAGCTCACCAGGGACAGGTAATCAGCCCCAGCATTTT. Amino acid sequence: CASSPGTGNQPQHF.

V is TRBV7-9 and J is TRBJ1-3, with D perhaps TRBD1 (5 bases). The V end was cut by 2 bases, the J end by 2 bases, with 13 bases between. Germline V CDR1 and CDR2: SEHNR, FQNEAQ (reference sequence). This CDR3 is 16 amino acids long. In DNA form, the CDR3 reads TGTGCCAGCAGCTTATCTCCGGGGCGGGCTGGAAACACCATATATTTT. This sequence encodes CASSLSPGRAGNTIYF.

The chain links TRBV5-8 to TRBJ2-1; 11 bases are a match to TRBD2. In germline, CDR1 is SGHTS, CDR2 YDEGEE. The CDR3 sequence is 18 residues long. Trimming took 4 bases from V and 10 from J; bases not matched to a gene: 19. As DNA, the CDR3 is TGTGCCAGCAGCCCGGGACGCATTGGACTAGCGGGCAAGGAAGAGCAGTTCTTC. Its translation is CASSPGRIGLAGKEEQFF.

The V gene is TRBV11-2, the J gene TRBJ2-3; either TRBD1 or TRBD2 may fit D (6 bases each). CDR1 is SGHAT and CDR2 is FQNNGV in the germline V gene. V was clipped by 5 bases and J by 4 bases, with 16 bases between them. The CDR3 is made up of 15 amino acids. CDR3 in DNA: TGTGCCAGCAGCACCGTACGGGGGCGCGCAGATACGCAGTATTTT. Translating gives CASSTVRGRADTQYF.

The V call is TRBV30, the J call TRBJ1-2; D call uncertain. Trimming stripped 3 bases from V and 7 bases from J, with 12 bases between. Germline CDR1 reads GTSNPN; CDR2 reads SVGIG (reference sequence). The CDR3 totals 12 residues. CDR3 nucleotides: TGTGCCTGGAGAAAGTCCGCCGGTGGCTACACCTTC. Its translation: CAWRKSAGGYTF.

The chain joins TRBV2 to TRBJ1-2; D is unclear. CDR3 length: 13 residues. Germline V lookup: CDR1 SNHLY, CDR2 FYNNEI. Trimming pared 8 bases from V and 4 bases from J, leaving 14 bases between. CDR3: CASLHPVPYGYTF. Written as DNA, the CDR3 is TGTGCCAGCCTTCACCCGGTTCCCTATGGCTACACCTTC.

The V call is TRBV30, the J call TRBJ2-7; D gene ambiguous. The V and J ends lost 0 bases and 4 bases respectively, with 10 bases between them. The germline gives CDR1 GTSNPN, CDR2 SVGIG (reference sequence). The CDR3 has 13 amino acids. The CDR3 reads CAWSVGSRYEQYF. CDR3 sequence (DNA): TGTGCCTGGAGTGTCGGATCCAGATACGAGCAGTACTTC.

This chain links TRBV30 with TRBJ2-7, with 8 bases fitting TRBD2. The germline gives CDR1 GTSNPN, CDR2 SVGIG (reference sequence). The CDR3 covers 13 residues. The junction had 4 bases not matched to a gene; V was cut back by 0 bases and J by 6 bases. The CDR3 reads CAWSVGLAGEQYF. CDR3 DNA: TGTGCCTGGAGTGTTGGACTAGCCGGCGAGCAGTACTTC.

The chain couples TRBV14 to TRBJ2-5, with 14 bases matching TRBD2. J was trimmed by 0 bases and V by 4 bases; bases with no gene match: 7. Germline values: CDR1 SGHDN, CDR2 FVKESK. CDR3 length: 18 amino acids. The CDR3 bases are TGTGCCAGCAGCCCGGGGGGACTAGCGGGAGCGTACCAAGAGACCCAGTACTTC. The encoded protein is CASSPGGLAGAYQETQYF.